The 5 T cell receptor beta chains reported below all come from one sample, sequenced in a study of T cell clonotyping in hematopoietic cell transplantation. Produced via immunoSEQ multiplex PCR; TCRdb's table is partial and in-frame only. The sample has 6,000 or so clones, roughly 32% seen once. The specimen comprised peripheral blood mononuclear cells, sampled 30 days after allogeneic stem cell transplant. The source of these receptors is a female patient aged 50-60 years who had an allogeneic stem cell transplant from an unrelated donor, so the T cells may come from the graft donor. Some clones in this sample may be carry-over from other donors' samples.

This clone was counted between two and nine times. J is TRBJ1-2 and V is TRBV28; the match to TRBD1 covers 8 bases. V trimming: 3 bases; J trimming: 0 bases; junction bases outside the gene matches: 6. Looked up from germline, CDR1 is MDHEN and CDR2 is SYDVKM. CDR3 length: 16 amino acids. The CDR3 spells CASSLAPGGPNYGYTF. The CDR3 region has the DNA TGTGCCAGCAGTTTGGCCCCAGGGGGCCCTAACTATGGCTACACCTTC.

The rearrangement uses TRBV25-1 and TRBJ2-7; the D gene is possibly TRBD2 (6 bases). In germline, CDR1 is MGHDK, CDR2 SYGVNS. The CDR3 is 13 amino acids. Trimming shortened V by 5 bases and J by 5 bases, and 13 bases separated the two germline ends. DNA for the CDR3: TGTGCCAGCAGTAGAGGAGGGGTCCACGAGCAGTACTTC. This gives the protein CASSRGGVHEQYF.

The chain recombines TRBV5-6 with TRBJ1-6; D remains ambiguous. Germline CDR1 and CDR2: SGHDT and YYEEEE. This CDR3 is 13 amino acids long. The V end lost 4 bases, the J end lost 12 bases, and 14 bases lay between the germline ends. The CDR3 DNA reads as TGTGCCAGCAGCCCCGGAGGTCGGGGACCCCTCCACTTT. Its protein is CASSPGGRGPLHF.

The genes are TRBV30 and TRBJ2-5; maybe TRBD2 (5 bases). Germline CDR1 is GTSNPN and CDR2 is SVGIG (reference sequence). The CDR3 totals 14 residues. V lost 2 bases and J lost 5, with 15 bases in between. The DNA of the CDR3 is TGTGCCTGGAGTAGGTCCCCCCGAGGGGAGACCCAGTACTTC. This encodes CAWSRSPRGETQYF.

The V gene is TRBV29-1, the J gene TRBJ2-3; D unclear. Germline CDR1 is SQVTM and CDR2 is ANQGSEA. Trimming pared 4 bases from V and 0 bases from J, leaving 5 bases between. This CDR3 has 12 residues. CDR3 residues: CSVGASTDTQYF. In nucleotides, the CDR3 is TGCAGCGTTGGGGCTAGCACAGATACGCAGTATTTT.